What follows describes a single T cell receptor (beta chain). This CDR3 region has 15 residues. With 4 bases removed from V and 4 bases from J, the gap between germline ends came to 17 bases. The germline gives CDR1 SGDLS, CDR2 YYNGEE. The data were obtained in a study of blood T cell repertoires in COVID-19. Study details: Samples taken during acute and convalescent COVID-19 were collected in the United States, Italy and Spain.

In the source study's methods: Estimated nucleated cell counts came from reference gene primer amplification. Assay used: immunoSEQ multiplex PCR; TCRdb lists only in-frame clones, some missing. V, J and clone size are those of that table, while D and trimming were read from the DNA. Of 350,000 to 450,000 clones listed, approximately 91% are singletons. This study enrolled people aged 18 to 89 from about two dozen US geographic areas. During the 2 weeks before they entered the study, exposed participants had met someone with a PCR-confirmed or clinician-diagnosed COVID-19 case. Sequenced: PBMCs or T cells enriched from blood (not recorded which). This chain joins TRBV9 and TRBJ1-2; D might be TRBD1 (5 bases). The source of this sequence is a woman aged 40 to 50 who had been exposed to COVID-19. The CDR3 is CASSPDLGAVYGYTF. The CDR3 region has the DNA TGTGCCAGCAGCCCCGACTTAGGGGCGGTCTATGGCTACACCTTC.